This T cell receptor (beta chain) stems from a study of OX40 agonist ivuxolimab in advanced cancers. Trimming removed 4 bases from V and 8 bases from J, with 21 bases in between. Germline V gene sequence: CDR1 MDHEN, CDR2 SYDVKM. This CDR3 has 16 residues. Profiled with immunoSEQ multiplex PCR; TCRdb holds only in-frame clones, not every one. Among tens of thousands of clones listed, about 89% were seen once. The chain couples TRBV28 to TRBJ2-1; weak D call: TRBD1 (5 bases). Sequencing was performed on CD4+ or CD8+ T cells sorted from blood, taken in a trial of the OX40 agonist ivuxolimab. The sequence came from an adult with an advanced solid tumor such as melanoma, head and neck, liver or kidney cancer. Here the CDR3 DNA reads TGTGCCAGCAGTTCGACAGACTCTTTTCTATCCGATGAGCAGTTCTTC. Its protein product is CASSSTDSFLSDEQFF. Complete variable domain (other parts from reference TRBV28 and TRBJ2-1): DVKVTQSSRYLVKRTGEKVFLECVQDMDHENMFWYRQDPGLGLRLIYFSYDVKMKEKGDIPEGYSVSREKKERFSLILESASTNQTSMYLCASSSTDSFLSDEQFFGPGTRLTVL.